The 29 T cell receptor beta chains listed next were all sequenced from one sample in a study of T cell clonality in common variable immunodeficiency. Using immunoSEQ multiplex PCR, the repertoire was profiled, and TCRdb retains in-frame clones only, with some absent. Listed for the sample are fewer than 75,000 clones, none seen a single time. Sequencing was done on a sample of peripheral blood mononuclear cells. Receptors were obtained from a person aged 18 to 70 in good health.

This clone occurred a few times. The CDR3 end lies 3 residues beyond the end of the read and is filled in from the germline J gene. This chain joins TRBV20-1 and TRBJ2-1, with D possibly TRBD1 on 5 matching bases. The CDR3 spans 10 residues. Between the trimmed V and J ends, which lost 5 bases and 8 bases, there was a span of 7 bases. CDR1 DFQATT and CDR2 SNEGSKA come from the germline V gene (reference sequence). The CDR3 DNA, read in part, is TGCAGTGCTGCGACAGATGAG. Its translation is CSAATDE. The entire CDR3 sequence reads CSAATDEQFF.

Many counts were recorded for this clone. The read finishes 3 residues shy of the CDR3 end, and the germline J gene is used to complete it. The chain joins TRBV12-3 or TRBV12-4 to TRBJ1-5, with D perhaps TRBD1 (5 bases). The germline V and J ends were trimmed by 5 bases and 0 bases, with 11 bases remaining between them. This CDR3 is 15 amino acids long. This chain's CDR3 is CASSPRRGSNQPQHF. The part of the CDR3 DNA that was read is TGTGCCAGCAGTCCCAGAAGGGGTAGCAATCAGCCC.

This clone was counted many times. Read data end 3 residues before the CDR3 end; the end is taken from the germline J gene. The rearrangement uses TRBV20-1 and TRBJ2-1, with TRBD2 matching 14 bases. CDR1 is DFQATT and CDR2 is SNEGSKA in the germline V gene (reference sequence). The J segment lost 2 bases and the V segment lost 3 bases, leaving 6 bases of the junction unmatched. The CDR3 length is 17 residues. The part of the CDR3 DNA that was read is TGCAGTGCTAGGGGGACTAGCGGGAGTCTGGCCTACAATGAG. Protein: CSARGTSGSLAYNE. The CDR3 reads in full as CSARGTSGSLAYNEQFF.

This clone was counted ten times or more. Read coverage stops 3 residues before the CDR3 terminus; the germline J gene supplies the remainder. V usage is TRBV14 and J usage is TRBJ1-2, with 7 bases identical to TRBD1. The germline gives CDR1 SGHDN, CDR2 FVKESK. The CDR3 has 14 amino acids. V shed 2 bases, J shed 4 bases, and the junction held 4 bases outside the gene matches. CDR3 loop: CASSQMTGSYGYTF. Incomplete CDR3 DNA: TGTGCCAGCAGCCAAATGACAGGGTCCTATGGC.

This clone was recorded at least ten times. The read ends 3 residues shy of where the CDR3 ends; the end is completed using the germline J gene. The gene calls are TRBV20-1 and TRBJ2-1, with 12 nucleotides matching TRBD2. The CDR3 is 18 amino acids. CDR1 DFQATT and CDR2 SNEGSKA come from the germline V gene (reference sequence). V was clipped by 1 base and J by 8 bases; unmatched bases: 15. The part of the CDR3 DNA that was read is TGCAGTGCTAGAGCCAAGCCGCGGACTAGCGGGGTTAACTATGAG. Encoded protein: CSARAKPRTSGVNYE. From start to end, the CDR3 is CSARAKPRTSGVNYEQFF.

This clone has at least ten counts. The read ends 3 residues before the CDR3 terminus; that terminus is restored from the germline J gene. The chain employs TRBV6-2 or TRBV6-3 and TRBJ1-2; TRBD1 might be the D (6 bases). Germline CDR1 is MNHEY and CDR2 is SVGEGT. The length of the CDR3 is 15 residues. Between the trimmed V and J ends, which lost 6 bases and 3 bases, there was a span of 17 bases. The CDR3 region is CASRNSQGPYYGYTF. Incomplete CDR3 DNA: TGTGCCAGCAGAAATTCCCAGGGGCCCTACTATGGC.

This clone was observed many times. Incomplete CDR3 DNA: TGCAGTGCCCAGGGTCTTGACCAGGGCTACGAG. Amino acids: CSAQGLDQGYE. The complete CDR3 protein is CSAQGLDQGYEQYF. V and J are TRBV20-1 and TRBJ2-7; a weak D match, TRBD1 (5 bases). Read data end 3 residues before the CDR3 end; the end is taken from the germline J gene. Per germline, CDR1 DFQATT and CDR2 SNEGSKA (reference sequence). Trimming stripped 6 bases from V and 3 bases from J, with 18 bases between. This CDR3 is built from 14 residues.

This chain's CDR3 is CASSNNRGYTEAFF. CDR3 bases read: TGTGCCAGCAGCAATAATCGGGGGTACACTGAA. J is TRBJ1-1 and V is TRBV7-9, with D maybe TRBD1 (5 bases). The CDR3 end lies 3 residues beyond the end of the read and is filled in from the germline J gene. The CDR3 covers 14 residues. The V gene's germline CDR1 is SEHNR and CDR2 FQNEAQ (reference sequence). The ends were cut back, 5 bases at V and 3 bases at J, with 13 bases in the middle.

This clone was counted at least ten times. This CDR3 is CASSQGSVGTGNTEAFF. The sequenced part of the CDR3 DNA is TGCGCCAGCAGCCAAGGTTCCGTGGGGACTGGTAACACTGAA. The J gene is TRBJ1-1, the V gene TRBV4-1; TRBD1 might be the D (5 bases). The sequence runs out 3 residues before the end of the CDR3; the remainder is reconstructed from the germline J gene. Trimming removed 1 base from V and 2 bases from J, with 17 bases in between. From germline, CDR1 is MGHRA and CDR2 YSYEKL. CDR3 length equals 17 residues.

This clone occurred many times. The CDR3 goes on 3 residues after the read ends, and that part is filled in from the germline J gene. V usage is TRBV19 and J usage is TRBJ2-5; 8 positions match TRBD1. Germline V gene data show CDR1 as LNHDA and CDR2 as SQIVND (reference sequence). V lost 9 bases and J lost 5; bases outside the gene matches: 11. The CDR3 is made up of 14 amino acids. The CDR3 region is CASLSRGLKETQYF. The part of the CDR3 DNA that was read is TGTGCCAGCTTAAGCAGGGGGCTGAAGGAGACC. Full variable domain (rest looked up from reference TRBV19 and TRBJ2-5): DGGITQSPKYLFRKEGQNVTLSCEQNLNHDAMYWYRQDPGQGLRLIYYSQIVNDFQKGDIAEGYSVSREKKESFPLTVTSAQKNPTAFYLCASLSRGLKETQYFGPGTRLLVL.

Ten or more counts support this clone. The read halts 3 residues ahead of the CDR3 end, with the missing end drawn from the germline J gene. The chain employs TRBV10-3 and TRBJ1-1, with 9 bases that match TRBD1. Germline trimming cut 7 bases from V and 4 bases from J; bases unmatched to any gene: 19. The germline V gene encodes CDR1 ENHRY and CDR2 SYGVKD. The CDR3 consists of 18 residues. Incomplete CDR3 DNA: TGTGCCATCAAGGCGGACAGGGGACCACTGAGCCTAACCACTGAA. Its translation: CAIKADRGPLSLTTE. The whole CDR3 sequence is CAIKADRGPLSLTTEAFF.

Many counts were recorded for this clone. With the read ending 3 residues before the CDR3 end, the germline J gene is used to fill in that end. This sequence joins TRBV11-2 and TRBJ1-5, with 8 bases lining up with TRBD1. The CDR3 spans 15 residues. V lost 3 bases to trimming and J lost 3 bases; unmatched junction nucleotides: 4. The germline CDR1 and CDR2 sequences are SGHAT and FQNNGV. CDR3 bases read: TGTGCCAGCAGCTTTGGACAGGGTTCCAATCAGCCC. Its protein product is CASSFGQGSNQP. The CDR3 in full is CASSFGQGSNQPQHF.

This clone was observed many times. The read gets to within 3 residues of the CDR3 end, and the germline J gene fills in the rest. This chain joins TRBV11-3 and TRBJ2-2, with 9 positions matching TRBD1. Germline loops: CDR1 SGHNT, CDR2 YENEEA. J lost 5 bases, V lost 5 bases, and 6 bases had no gene match. The CDR3 consists of 15 residues. Partial CDR3 DNA: TGTGCCAGCAGCCACGGACAGGGGCTGACCGGGGAG. Protein: CASSHGQGLTGE. The whole CDR3 sequence reads CASSHGQGLTGELFF.

This clone occurred many times. Read data end 3 residues before the CDR3 end; the end is taken from the germline J gene. The V gene is TRBV19, the J gene TRBJ1-2; D unresolved. The CDR3 spans 12 residues. V was cut by 8 bases and J by 3 bases, with 10 bases left in between. Germline V gene sequence: CDR1 LNHDA, CDR2 SQIVND (reference sequence). The CDR3 DNA, read in part, is TGTGCCAGTGCTCCTAGTCACTATGGC. Its translation is CASAPSHYG. The full-length CDR3 reads as CASAPSHYGYTF.

At least ten counts were recorded for this clone. The sequenced part of the CDR3 DNA is TGTGCCAGTAGTAGGACAGGGGGCCTCCTAGATACG. It specifies CASSRTGGLLDT. The complete CDR3 reads CASSRTGGLLDTQYF. The chain employs TRBV19 and TRBJ2-3, with 11 bases that match TRBD1. The read halts 3 residues ahead of the CDR3 end, with the missing end drawn from the germline J gene. The germline CDR1 and CDR2 sequences are LNHDA and SQIVND (reference sequence). Trimming cost V 4 bases and J 5 bases; bases outside gene matches: 5. CDR3 length: 15 residues.

This clone was observed at least ten times. The sequenced CDR3 bases are TGTGCCAGCAGTGACGCGTTGAATGAG. It yields the protein CASSDALNE. The entire CDR3 protein is CASSDALNEQFF. V and J are TRBV2 and TRBJ2-1; D is unresolved. The read ends 3 residues shy of where the CDR3 ends; the end is completed using the germline J gene. The CDR3 is made up of 12 amino acids. CDR1 SNHLY and CDR2 FYNNEI come from the germline V gene. Trimming left V 3 bases short and J 7 bases short, with 7 bases between.

The table lists this clone with many counts. The read gets to within 3 residues of the CDR3 end, and the germline J gene fills in the rest. The gene calls are TRBV18 and TRBJ2-1; D is tentatively TRBD1 or TRBD2 (7 bases each). Germline V CDR1 and CDR2: KGHSH, LQKENI. Trimming took 2 bases from V and 5 from J, leaving 22 bases between them. This CDR3 region has 18 residues. The CDR3 DNA, read in part, is TGTGCCAGCTCACCAAGCCTCCGACAGGGAGGGGAGGACAATGAG. Translating gives CASSPSLRQGGEDNE. Given in full, the CDR3 is CASSPSLRQGGEDNEQFF.

In this sample, this clone turned up many times. The read stops 3 residues short of the end of the CDR3; the missing end is completed from the germline J gene. The chain links TRBV30 to TRBJ2-1, with D possibly TRBD2 on 7 matching bases. Trimming pared 0 bases from V and 9 bases from J, leaving 18 bases between. The CDR3 has 15 amino acids. Germline V gives CDR1 GTSNPN, CDR2 SVGIG (reference sequence). The CDR3 is CAWSVLWGGPFEQFF. The CDR3 DNA, read in part, is TGTGCCTGGAGTGTATTGTGGGGGGGCCCCTTTGAG.

This clone was seen at least ten times. The CDR3: CASSSTSGRVEQYF. The DNA read from the CDR3 is TGTGCCAGCAGCTCTACTAGCGGGAGGGTCGAG. The chain combines TRBV7-9 with TRBJ2-7; the match to TRBD2 covers 13 bases. The CDR3 end lies 3 residues beyond the end of the read and is filled in from the germline J gene. V shed 4 bases and J 6 bases; nucleotides not matched to a gene: 3. The germline CDR1 and CDR2 sequences are SEHNR and FQNEAQ (reference sequence). The CDR3 spans 14 residues.

This clone was seen repeatedly, ten times or more. The read falls 3 residues short of the CDR3 end, and the missing part is taken from the germline J gene. The chain carries TRBV7-8 and TRBJ2-7, with 9 bases identical to TRBD1. The germline V gene has CDR1 SGHVS and CDR2 FQNEAQ. The junction had 1 base not matched to a gene; V was cut back by 1 base and J by 0 bases. The CDR3 sequence is 15 residues long. The CDR3 DNA, read in part, is TGTGCCAGCAGCTTAGGGACAGGGGTCTCCTACGAG. Its translation is CASSLGTGVSYE. The complete CDR3 reads CASSLGTGVSYEQYF.

This clone has at least ten counts. The CDR3 goes on 3 residues after the read ends, and that part is filled in from the germline J gene. The genes are TRBV5-1 and TRBJ2-1, with D perhaps TRBD2 (6 bases). V was clipped by 6 bases and J by 4 bases, with 20 bases between them. The germline CDR1 and CDR2 sequences are SGHRS and YFSETQ. This CDR3 spans 16 amino acids. The CDR3 loop is CASTIRGRRGYNEQFF. CDR3 bases read: TGCGCCAGCACCATCCGAGGGAGGCGGGGATACAATGAG.

This clone showed up many times. Read data end 3 residues before the CDR3 end; the end is taken from the germline J gene. This chain joins TRBV20-1 and TRBJ1-5, with a weak D call TRBD1 (6 bases). The V gene's germline CDR1 is DFQATT and CDR2 SNEGSKA (reference sequence). The CDR3 has 15 amino acids. Trimming left V 2 bases short and J 4 bases short, with 15 bases between. CDR3: CSARKQGSPNQPQHF. CDR3 bases read: TGCAGTGCTAGAAAACAGGGCTCACCGAATCAGCCC.

This clone has ten or more counts. The read finishes 3 residues shy of the CDR3 end, and the germline J gene is used to complete it. The chain combines TRBV7-2 with TRBJ2-7; D remains unclear. In germline, CDR1 is SGHTA, CDR2 FQGNSA. The CDR3 length is 16 residues. Trimming took 0 bases from V and 2 from J, leaving 14 bases between them. The part of the CDR3 DNA that was read is TGTGCCAGCAGCTTAGCGGAGACTCCGAGAGCCTACGAG. Amino acids: CASSLAETPRAYE. The full CDR3 protein is CASSLAETPRAYEQYF.

This clone was observed many times. The read ends 3 residues early relative to the CDR3; the germline J gene fills the gap. This chain uses TRBV20-1 with TRBJ1-1, with TRBD1 identical over 7 bases. CDR3 length equals 16 residues. CDR1 is DFQATT, CDR2 SNEGSKA, per germline (reference sequence). After removal of 3 bases from V and 7 bases from J, the junction contained 17 bases not matched to a gene. CDR3 sequence reads: CSASRNRGLGTGEAFF. Partial CDR3 DNA: TGCAGTGCTAGTAGAAATAGGGGGCTGGGAACAGGTGAA.

This clone was observed many times. The CDR3 end is not reached by the read, which stops 3 residues before it; the germline J gene fills it in. The chain carries TRBV11-2 and TRBJ1-5; D may be TRBD1 (6 bases). The CDR3 consists of 13 residues. Trimming removed 8 bases from V and 3 bases from J, with 11 bases in between. The germline V gene encodes CDR1 SGHAT and CDR2 FQNNGV. The part of the CDR3 DNA that was read is TGTGCCAGCGGACGGGACATCAATCAGCCC. Translating gives CASGRDINQP. The full CDR3 sequence reads CASGRDINQPQHF.

Many counts were recorded for this clone. CDR3 DNA (partial): TGTGCCAGCAGCCAAGCTAGCTACGAG. It codes for CASSQASYE. The full CDR3 sequence reads CASSQASYEQYF. The chain uses TRBV14 and TRBJ2-7; D unresolved. The read gets to within 3 residues of the CDR3 end, and the germline J gene fills in the rest. This CDR3 comprises 12 residues. Trimming left V 1 base short and J 3 bases short, with 4 bases between. CDR1 and CDR2 from the germline V gene are SGHDN and FVKESK.

Details on this clone: The read falls 3 residues short of the CDR3 end, and the missing part is taken from the germline J gene. This sequence joins TRBV11-1 and TRBJ2-7, with 8 bases fitting TRBD2. There are 14 residues in the CDR3. Germline CDR1 reads SGHAT; CDR2 reads FQDESV (reference sequence). The trim removed 6 bases at V and 5 bases at J, leaving 9 bases unmatched. The DNA read from the CDR3 is TGTGCCAGCAGTTCGGGGACTAGTAAGGACGAG. It codes for CASSSGTSKDE. The whole CDR3 protein reads CASSSGTSKDEQYF.

This clone was seen many times. The CDR3 loop is CASTEQGASTEAFF. The CDR3 bases that were read are TGTGCCAGCACCGAACAGGGGGCGTCCACTGAA. The gene calls are TRBV28 and TRBJ1-1; TRBD1 agrees at 9 bases. The read gets to within 3 residues of the CDR3 end, and the germline J gene fills in the rest. CDR1 is MDHEN, CDR2 SYDVKM, per germline. The CDR3 loop spans 14 amino acids. Trimming took 7 bases from V and 4 from J; bases not matched to a gene: 7.

Many counts were recorded for this clone. The CDR3 end falls 3 residues outside the read, so it is completed with the germline J gene. The chain carries TRBV7-6 and TRBJ2-7; perhaps TRBD2 as D (6 bases). Between the trimmed V and J ends, which lost 1 base and 2 bases, there was a span of 15 bases. The CDR3 is 16 residues long. The germline V gene encodes CDR1 SGHVS and CDR2 FNYEAQ. The sequenced part of the CDR3 DNA is TGTGCCAGCAGCTTAGGGGTTGGCGGGATAGCCTACGAG. Amino acids: CASSLGVGGIAYE. The whole CDR3 reads CASSLGVGGIAYEQYF.